The 8 T cell receptor beta chains presented below share a single source sample, sequenced in a study of T cell responses to AZD1222 COVID-19 vaccine. TCRdb's copy holds only in-frame clones and misses some; the assay was immunoSEQ multiplex PCR. The sample consists of approximately 180,000 clones, about nine tenths of them appearing once. The source material was peripheral blood, sampled on day 0 of AZD1222 vaccination. The receptors shown here come from an adult in good health.

V is TRBV18 and J is TRBJ1-1; no firm D call. V lost 4 bases and J 8 bases, leaving 8 bases between the germline ends. This CDR3 has 11 residues. Germline V gives CDR1 KGHSH, CDR2 LQKENI. CDR3 bases: TGTGCCAGCTCACGGGCGGGCGAAGCTTTCTTT. It encodes CASSRAGEAFF.

This sequence joins TRBV11-3 and TRBJ1-1; D ambiguous. Germline values: CDR1 SGHNT, CDR2 YENEEA. The CDR3 is 13 residues long. V lost 3 bases and J 4 bases, leaving 9 bases between the germline ends. Here the CDR3 reads CASSLASGTEAFF. CDR3 nucleotides: TGTGCCAGCAGCTTGGCTTCCGGCACTGAAGCTTTCTTT.

V is TRBV13 and J is TRBJ1-1; the match to TRBD1 covers 10 bases. Per the germline V gene, CDR1 is PRHDT and CDR2 is FYEKMQ (reference sequence). Losses at the gene ends were 5 bases for V and 6 bases for J; bases not matched to a gene: 18. The CDR3 covers 18 residues. The DNA of the CDR3 is TGTGCCAGCAGCCCCGAGGGACAGGGGCGCCATAAGGCCCCTGAAGCTTTCTTT. Its protein product is CASSPEGQGRHKAPEAFF.

This chain links TRBV6-2 or TRBV6-3 with TRBJ2-2; no firm D call. This CDR3 contains 12 residues. Trimming pared 2 bases from V and 4 bases from J, leaving 2 bases between. In germline, CDR1 is MNHEY, CDR2 SVGEGT. The DNA for the CDR3 is TGTGCCAGCAGTTACGGCACCGGGGAGCTGTTTTTT. It codes for CASSYGTGELFF.

The chain carries TRBV6-6 and TRBJ2-7, with no clear D. CDR1 MNHNY and CDR2 SVGAGI come from the germline V gene (reference sequence). The V end was cut by 6 bases, the J end by 2 bases, with 8 bases between. This CDR3 comprises 12 residues. CDR3 sequence reads: CASSQSTYEQYF. The CDR3 bases are TGTGCCAGCAGCCAGTCCACCTACGAGCAGTACTTC.

This clone was detected only once. The genes are TRBV9 and TRBJ2-3; 8 bases match TRBD2. The CDR3 consists of 16 residues. CDR1 and CDR2 from the germline V gene are SGDLS and YYNGEE. The J segment lost 4 bases and the V segment lost 3 bases, leaving 10 bases of the junction unmatched. The CDR3 spells CASSDREGGPADTQYF. DNA for the CDR3: TGTGCCAGCAGCGACCGGGAGGGGGGACCCGCAGATACGCAGTATTTT. Together with reference TRBV9 and TRBJ2-3, the CDR3 gives the full variable domain: DSGVTQTPKHLITATGQRVTLRCSPRSGDLSVYWYQQSLDQGLQFLIQYYNGEERAKGNILERFSAQQFPDLHSELNLSSLELGDSALYFCASSDREGGPADTQYFGPGTRLTVL.

This chain joins TRBV11-2 and TRBJ2-7, with 7 bases aligning to TRBD2. The ends lost 4 bases at V and 4 bases at J; junction bases unmatched: 13. The germline V gene has CDR1 SGHAT and CDR2 FQNNGV. CDR3 size: 16 residues. This chain's CDR3 is CASSSPLAGRAYEQYF. Here the CDR3 DNA reads TGTGCCAGCAGCTCTCCCCTGGCGGGGAGGGCGTACGAGCAGTACTTC.

This chain joins TRBV7-2 and TRBJ1-4, with TRBD1 as a possible D gene (5 bases). The CDR3 is made up of 15 amino acids. Germline V gene sequence: CDR1 SGHTA, CDR2 FQGNSA. Trimming took off 4 bases at V and 8 bases at J, with 17 bases between the two ends. The CDR3 protein is CASSYGDRHGEKLFF. CDR3 coding DNA: TGTGCCAGCAGCTACGGGGACCGCCACGGCGAAAAACTGTTTTTT.